The 22 T cell receptor beta chains presented below share a single source sample, sequenced in a study of blood T cells in healthy people across ages. Combining a sample-barcoded 5' primer with a J-beta primer mix, a second PCR ran for about 7 to 12 cycles. TCRdb re-derived calls from the 5' RACE reads in MiXCR, one entry per CDR3 protein. This table holds about 1.8 million distinct CDR3 sequences, roughly 49% found once. Sequences were obtained from blood. The receptors here all came from a woman aged 40 to 49 in good health.

The chain couples TRBV5-4 to TRBJ2-5; 8 positions match TRBD2. The V and J ends lost 5 bases and 3 bases, in that order; junction bases with no gene match: 18. From germline, CDR1 is SGHNT and CDR2 YYREEE (reference sequence). The CDR3 runs to 18 residues. CDR3 residues: CASSPGTFGRGTKETQYF. The CDR3, as DNA: TGTGCCAGCAGTCCTGGGACATTCGGGAGGGGCACCAAAGAGACCCAGTACTTC.

The genes are TRBV7-2 and TRBJ2-4, with 8 bases that match TRBD1. The germline CDR1 and CDR2 sequences are SGHTA and FQGNSA. There are 17 residues in the CDR3. The trim removed 3 bases at V and 3 bases at J, leaving 10 bases unmatched. CDR3 in amino acids: CASSLDPQGAGKNIQYF. The CDR3 DNA is TGTGCCAGCAGCTTGGATCCTCAGGGGGCGGGCAAAAACATTCAGTACTTC.

The CDR3 nucleotides are TGCAGCGTTGCCCCGGACAGCTCTGGGGCCAACGTCCTGACTTTC. It encodes CSVAPDSSGANVLTF. The chain employs TRBV29-1 and TRBJ2-6, with TRBD1 as a possible D gene (6 bases). This CDR3 region has 15 residues. Germline loops: CDR1 SQVTM, CDR2 ANQGSEA. The V end was cut by 4 bases, the J end by 0 bases, with 10 bases between.

The chain is built from TRBV20-1 and TRBJ2-7, with 8 bases lining up with TRBD1. The J call is uncertain, as TRBJ2-5 better fits the DNA end. CDR1 is DFQATT, CDR2 SNEGSKA, per germline (reference sequence). The CDR3 length is 14 residues. CDR3 amino acids: CSAEGQVGQETQYF. The CDR3 coding sequence is TGCAGTGCCGAGGGACAGGTAGGACAAGAGACCCAGTACTTC.

This clonotype has a count of ten or more. The chain is built from TRBV6-1 and TRBJ2-7, with D perhaps TRBD1 (6 bases). Trimming stripped 5 bases from V and 3 bases from J, with 11 bases between. CDR3 length equals 13 residues. CDR1 MNHNS and CDR2 SASEGT come from the germline V gene. The CDR3, as DNA: TGTGCCAGCAGTCAAGGACAGCTCTACGAGCAGTACTTC. Protein sequence: CASSQGQLYEQYF.

This clonotype was detected only a few times. This chain uses TRBV27 with TRBJ2-3, with no clear D. The V gene's germline CDR1 is MNHEY and CDR2 SMNVEV (reference sequence). Trimming removed 2 bases from V and 8 bases from J, with 11 bases in between. This CDR3 region has 13 residues. The CDR3 sequence is CASSLRHGFTQYF. The CDR3 DNA is TGTGCCAGCAGTTTACGACACGGGTTTACGCAGTATTTT.

The CDR3 loop reads CASSLNRGRSLDTQYF. CDR3 in DNA: TGTGCCAGCAGCCTTAACCGGGGGCGTTCTTTGGATACGCAGTATTTT. This chain links TRBV2 with TRBJ2-3, with D perhaps matching TRBD1 or TRBD2 (6 bases each). V was clipped by 6 bases and J by 6 bases, with 22 bases between them. This CDR3 comprises 16 residues. Germline V lookup: CDR1 SNHLY, CDR2 FYNNEI.

The chain uses TRBV6-6 and TRBJ2-4, with 8 bases matching TRBD2. This CDR3 contains 14 residues. V was pared by 2 bases and J by 7 bases, with 4 bases of the junction left unmatched. Germline V lookup: CDR1 MNHNY, CDR2 SVGAGI (reference sequence). DNA for the CDR3: TGTGCCAGCAGTTACGGCGGGGGGATGAACATTCAGTACTTC. Translating gives CASSYGGGMNIQYF.

The chain recombines TRBV20-1 with TRBJ1-4; 7 nucleotides align to TRBD1. The CDR3 runs 12 residues. Germline values: CDR1 DFQATT, CDR2 SNEGSKA (reference sequence). Trimming took 6 bases from V and 7 from J; bases not matched to a gene: 5. CDR3 protein: CSAIQGTEKLFF. CDR3 nucleotide sequence: TGCAGTGCCATACAGGGGACTGAAAAACTGTTTTTT.

The V call is TRBV27, the J call TRBJ2-6; D remains unclear. CDR1 and CDR2 from the germline V gene are MNHEY and SMNVEV (reference sequence). V dropped 4 bases and J dropped 1 base, with 8 bases sitting between them. The CDR3 is 15 amino acids. The CDR3 loop reads CASSSSPSGANVLTF. Written as DNA, the CDR3 is TGTGCCAGCAGTTCCTCACCTTCTGGGGCCAACGTCCTGACTTTC.

Only a few counts were recorded for this clonotype. The chain recombines TRBV29-1 with TRBJ2-5; 7 bases are a match to TRBD1. V lost 6 bases, J lost 2 bases, and 6 bases stayed unmatched. The CDR3 covers 13 residues. Germline V CDR1 and CDR2: SQVTM, ANQGSEA. The CDR3 nucleotides read TGCAGCGTAGCACCGGGACAGCAAGAGACCCAGTACTTC. This translates into CSVAPGQQETQYF.

V is TRBV20-1 and J is TRBJ2-4; D gene unclear. Trimming left V 7 bases short and J 3 bases short, with 4 bases between. The CDR3 has 10 residues. The germline V gene has CDR1 DFQATT and CDR2 SNEGSKA (reference sequence). CDR3 sequence reads: CSGGKNIQYF. CDR3 bases: TGCAGTGGAGGCAAAAACATTCAGTACTTC.

The chain has TRBV18 and TRBJ1-6, with D possibly TRBD1 on 5 matching bases. The CDR3 has 15 residues. Germline V gene sequence: CDR1 KGHSH, CDR2 LQKENI. The V and J ends lost 3 bases and 8 bases respectively, with 14 bases between them. The CDR3 is CASSPRGRADSPLHF. The CDR3 DNA reads as TGTGCCAGCTCACCGCGGGGACGGGCAGATTCACCCCTCCACTTT.

The rearrangement joins TRBV20-1 to TRBJ2-3; 10 nucleotides match TRBD2. This CDR3 contains 15 residues. Unmatched junction bases numbered 7, after V lost 3 bases and J lost 4 bases. Looked up from germline, CDR1 is DFQATT and CDR2 is SNEGSKA (reference sequence). CDR3 nucleotides: TGCAGTGCTAGTACTCTCCTAGCGGGGGCAGATACGCAGTATTTT. Encoded protein: CSASTLLAGADTQYF.

The rearrangement joins TRBV9 to TRBJ2-1; TRBD1 matches at 10 bases. There are 17 residues in the CDR3. Germline trimming cut 4 bases from V and 5 bases from J; bases unmatched to any gene: 12. The V gene's germline CDR1 is SGDLS and CDR2 YYNGEE. CDR3: CASSPHPGTGADNEQFF. The CDR3 DNA reads as TGTGCCAGCAGCCCACACCCTGGGACAGGGGCCGACAATGAGCAGTTCTTC.

For this clonotype: One end of the junction varies from germline; a read error may be responsible. The rearrangement joins TRBV12-3 or TRBV12-4 to TRBJ2-5; 8 bases align to TRBD2. The CDR3 extends over 14 amino acids. CDR3 protein: CVSRLQLAGETQYF. As DNA, the CDR3 is TGTGTCAGCCGACTCCAGCTAGCGGGAGAGACCCAGTACTTC.

This clonotype has a single count. The gene calls are TRBV7-8 and TRBJ1-2; D is undetermined. Trimming took off 0 bases at V and 8 bases at J, with 7 bases between the two ends. There are 12 residues in the CDR3. Germline V CDR1 and CDR2: SGHVS, FQNEAQ. The CDR3 is CASSLAKGGYTF. CDR3 bases: TGTGCCAGCAGCTTAGCCAAAGGCGGCTACACCTTC.

The gene calls are TRBV11-2 and TRBJ2-5; D not certain. CDR1 is SGHAT and CDR2 is FQNNGV in the germline V gene. V was clipped by 2 bases and J by 11 bases, with 9 bases between them. The CDR3 extends over 11 amino acids. CDR3 in amino acids: CASSLSTEQYF. For the CDR3, the DNA is TGTGCCAGCAGCTTATCCACGGAGCAGTACTTC.

The gene calls are TRBV5-1 and TRBJ2-3, with a tentative D call TRBD1 (6 bases). Germline loops: CDR1 SGHRS, CDR2 YFSETQ. Trimming removed 4 bases at V and 5 bases at J, with 20 bases between. This CDR3 has 16 residues. CDR3 coding DNA: TGCGCCAGCAGCACGCGCCCGGCAGGGGCGGAAGATACGCAGTATTTT. Translating gives CASSTRPAGAEDTQYF.

This clonotype was detected a few times. The rearrangement uses TRBV12-3 or TRBV12-4 and TRBJ2-1; 8 positions match TRBD2. V shed 5 bases, J shed 7 bases, and the junction held 10 bases outside the gene matches. The CDR3 totals 15 residues. CDR3 protein: CASSPLGTRGNEQFF. The CDR3 bases are TGTGCCAGCAGTCCCCTCGGGACTAGAGGGAATGAGCAGTTCTTC.

The chain links TRBV20-1 to TRBJ2-1, with D possibly being TRBD2 (6 bases). CDR1 and CDR2 from the germline V gene are DFQATT and SNEGSKA (reference sequence). The CDR3 has 14 residues. Trimming stripped 3 bases from V and 3 bases from J, with 12 bases between. The CDR3 sequence is CSASLMGLYNEQFF. CDR3 DNA: TGCAGTGCTAGTCTGATGGGACTCTACAATGAGCAGTTCTTC.

This clonotype showed up just a few times. The CDR3 protein is CASSPPDRVGYEQYF. CDR3 bases: TGTGCCAGCAGTCCGCCGGACAGGGTGGGCTACGAGCAGTACTTC. The V call is TRBV28, the J call TRBJ2-7, with 8 bases aligning to TRBD1. The CDR3 spans 15 residues. CDR1 and CDR2 from the germline V gene are MDHEN and SYDVKM. J lost 3 bases, V lost 5 bases, and 9 bases had no gene match.